This TCR beta chain was observed in a study of identifying expanded T cells in peripheral blood. The CDR3 runs to 15 residues. Sequencing was performed with immunoSEQ multiplex PCR; in TCRdb, only in-frame clones are kept and a portion is missing. This table holds about 100,000 clones, 88% found once. During the collection period, no donor immune events like infections were recorded. Findings and caveats of the study: Two-week clone count variance significantly increased as total template count grew. Technical replicates showed around 1.2 changed clones; approximately 2 weeks 15 to 20; four weeks 19.

Note on this clone: The antigen is undetermined.

What was sequenced was blood. The origin of this receptor is a person aged 18-70 years in good health. V and J are TRBV21-1 and TRBJ1-4. TRBV21-1 represents a pseudogene. CDR3 nucleotide sequence: TGTGCCAGCAGCAACAAGGGCCGGAGGTGGGAAAAACTGTTTTTT. This sequence encodes CASSNKGRRWEKLFF.